Included here is one TCR beta chain sequence, with context. There is no known antigen for this receptor. No base qualities exist here, and no much larger clone lies one base off it. The sample's time point label is to be understood as: tumor resected at nephrectomy. The treatment or condition label, read with the paper, signifies: treatment-naive control, cytoreductive nephrectomy. The control tumors were taken from treatment-naive renal cell carcinoma patients who had cytoreductive nephrectomy with no earlier radiation. All patients had renal cell carcinoma with clear cell pathology. Control tumors used for TCR sequencing were obtained from a handful of females and about a dozen males (median age approximately 60 years, range 40 to 82) and were resected from the early 2010s to the mid-2010s. Tumors were dissociated mechanically, digested with collagenase/hyaluronidase at 37 degrees C, processed in gentleMACS C tubes, and stored in liquid nitrogen. The QIAamp DNA Blood Mini Kit (Qiagen) was used to prepare genomic DNA for TCR sequencing. The analyses included just those samples that passed every quality control check.

TCR beta libraries were generated from genomic DNA with the immunoSEQ kit, following the manufacturer's recommendations. For library preparation, a first multiplex PCR was performed with proprietary primers, followed by a second PCR in which unique barcodes were added, and bead cleanups were performed after each round. A kit-provided positive control reaction and a negative control reaction were included in every sample batch. The final libraries were assessed on an Agilent 4200 TapeStation D1000 ScreenTape, pooled by volume, and quantified by qPCR. An Illumina NextSeq500 fitted with a MidOutput 150-cycle cartridge performed the sequencing, running 156 Read1 cycles and 15 Index1 cycles with the kit's custom primers. The pooled library was loaded at roughly 1 pM, with a roughly 19% PhiX control spiked in. As for how the authors treated the data: Vendor-processed data were analyzed in R, and a clonotype was defined as all T cells sharing the same CDR3 nucleotide sequence. In the clone abundance analyses, frequencies were normalized to the 10,000 most abundant clones in each sample. Before analysis, public T cell clones were removed, and these numbered fewer than six per sample on average. Dominant motif analysis used ImmunoMap with the PAM10 matrix, gap penalty 30 and homology threshold 0.3; motifs with cumulative frequency at least 0.01 counted as dominant. This is the immuneACCESS table as TCRdb keeps it, with only in-frame sequences that have V and J called. A part of the clones is gone; compared with another copy, unresolved V genes explain less than half, and the rest is unexplained. Clone size and V and J calls were adopted from that table, with D and trimming inferred from the DNA. The sample records about 24,000 clones, 58% of which are singletons. The ten biggest clones cover under 25% of the sample.

This specimen comes from a study of radiation and T cells in renal cell carcinoma (dated by TCRdb to 2020 to 2021). Describing the broader study: In total, 50 or so samples, comprising 26 tumors and approximately 27 peripheral blood samples, were subjected to TCR beta sequencing. Across all 50 or so samples, 4,016,671 unique CDR3 nucleotide sequences, encoding 2 million to 3 million unique CDR3 amino acid sequences, were identified.

Overall results and qualifications from the work: Irradiated tumors contained more dominant CDR3 motifs, and these motifs occupied a larger share of the repertoire than in control tumors. Higher TCR clonality was observed in irradiated tumors than in controls, with an average of around 50% of the repertoire accounted for by the top 100 clonotypes, compared with 43% in nephrectomy-only tumors. Effects of radiation dose or scheduling on the TCR repertoire could not be addressed with the single-armed trial design. Because only small tumor regions of about 0.94 g were available, the study did not capture intratumoral heterogeneity.

Spanning cysteine to phenylalanine, the CDR3 consists of 14 amino acids. Only CDR3 DNA is held: 42 bases, read in frame from base 1. V is clipped by 5 bases and J by 0 bases, and the sequence between their germline boundaries is 12 bases long. Based on the germline V gene, the CDR1 and CDR2 sequences are SGHRS and YFSETQ. The TCR originated in a man aged 35 to 55 with renal cell carcinoma. Recombination connected TRBV5-1 to TRBJ2-7; the D gene is not confidently resolved. The sample here was tumor tissue, taken from a patient whose treatment was nephrectomy without radiotherapy. The DNA sequence is as follows: TGCGCCAGCAGAAAGGAAGACGGCTCCTACGAGCAGTACTTC. Translation gives CASRKEDGSYEQYF.